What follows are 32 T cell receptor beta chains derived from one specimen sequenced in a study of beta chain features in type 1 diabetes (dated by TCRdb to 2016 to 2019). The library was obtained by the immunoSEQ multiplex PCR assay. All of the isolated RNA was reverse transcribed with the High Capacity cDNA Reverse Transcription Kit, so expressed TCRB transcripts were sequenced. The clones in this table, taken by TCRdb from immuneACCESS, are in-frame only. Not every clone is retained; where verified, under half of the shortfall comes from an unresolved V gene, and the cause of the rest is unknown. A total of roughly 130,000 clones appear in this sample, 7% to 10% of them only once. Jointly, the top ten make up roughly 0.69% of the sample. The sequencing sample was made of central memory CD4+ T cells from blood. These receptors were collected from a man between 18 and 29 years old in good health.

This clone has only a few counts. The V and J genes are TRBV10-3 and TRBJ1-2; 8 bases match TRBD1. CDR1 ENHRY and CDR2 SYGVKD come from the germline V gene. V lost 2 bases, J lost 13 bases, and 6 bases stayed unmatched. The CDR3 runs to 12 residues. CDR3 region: CAISEATGEGTF. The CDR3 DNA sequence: TGTGCCATCAGTGAGGCGACAGGGGAGGGCACCTTC.

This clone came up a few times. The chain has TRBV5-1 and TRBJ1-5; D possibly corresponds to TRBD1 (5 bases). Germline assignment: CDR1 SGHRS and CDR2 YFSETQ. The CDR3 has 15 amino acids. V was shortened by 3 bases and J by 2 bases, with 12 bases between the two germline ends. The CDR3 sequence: CASSSGGGGNQPQHF. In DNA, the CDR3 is TGCGCCAGCAGCTCGGGGGGAGGGGGCAATCAGCCCCAGCATTTT.

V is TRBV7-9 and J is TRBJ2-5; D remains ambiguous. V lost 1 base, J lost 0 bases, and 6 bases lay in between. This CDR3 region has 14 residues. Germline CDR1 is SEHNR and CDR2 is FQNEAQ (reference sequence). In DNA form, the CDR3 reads TGTGCCAGCAGCTTAGACAACAACCAAGAGACCCAGTACTTC. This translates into CASSLDNNQETQYF.

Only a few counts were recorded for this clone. This CDR3 is CASSIQTSGSRSKNIQYF. The CDR3 DNA is TGTGCCAGTAGTATTCAAACTAGCGGGAGCCGGTCCAAAAACATTCAGTACTTC. The gene calls are TRBV19 and TRBJ2-4; 11 nucleotides line up with TRBD2. Trimming at V came to 3 bases and at J to 2 bases, leaving 9 bases not matched to a gene. Looked up from germline, CDR1 is LNHDA and CDR2 is SQIVND (reference sequence). CDR3 length: 18 amino acids.

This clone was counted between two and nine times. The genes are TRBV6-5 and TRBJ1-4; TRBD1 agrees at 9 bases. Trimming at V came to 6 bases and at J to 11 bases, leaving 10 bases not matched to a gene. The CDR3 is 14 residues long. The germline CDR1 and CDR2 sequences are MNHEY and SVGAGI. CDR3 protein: CASRMGQGEGKLFF. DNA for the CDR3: TGTGCCAGCAGGATGGGACAGGGAGAAGGGAAACTGTTTTTT.

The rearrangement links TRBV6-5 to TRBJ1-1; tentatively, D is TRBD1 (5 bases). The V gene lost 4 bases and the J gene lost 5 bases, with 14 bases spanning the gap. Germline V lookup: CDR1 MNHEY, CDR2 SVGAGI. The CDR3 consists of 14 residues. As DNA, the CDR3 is TGTGCCAGCAGTTCACCCAGGGCTCAGACTGAAGCTTTCTTT. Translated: CASSSPRAQTEAFF.

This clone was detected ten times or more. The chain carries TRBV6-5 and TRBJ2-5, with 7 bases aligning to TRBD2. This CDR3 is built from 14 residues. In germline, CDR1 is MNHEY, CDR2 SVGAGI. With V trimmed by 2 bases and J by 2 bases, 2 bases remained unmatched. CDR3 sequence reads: CASSYAGEQETQYF. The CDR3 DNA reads TGTGCCAGCAGTTACGCGGGGGAACAAGAGACCCAGTACTTC.

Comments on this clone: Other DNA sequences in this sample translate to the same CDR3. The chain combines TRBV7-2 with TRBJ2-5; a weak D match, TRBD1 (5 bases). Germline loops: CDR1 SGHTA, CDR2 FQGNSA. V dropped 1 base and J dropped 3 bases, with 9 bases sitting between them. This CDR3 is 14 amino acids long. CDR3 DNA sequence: TGTGCCAGCAGCTTAGTAACAGGAAAAGAGACCCAGTACTTC. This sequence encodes CASSLVTGKETQYF.

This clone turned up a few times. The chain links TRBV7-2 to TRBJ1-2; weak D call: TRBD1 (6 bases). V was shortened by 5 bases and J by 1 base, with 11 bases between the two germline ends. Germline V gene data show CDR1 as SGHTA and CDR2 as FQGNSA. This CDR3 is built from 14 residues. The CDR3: CASSPSGDNYGYTF. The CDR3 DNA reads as TGTGCCAGCAGCCCCTCAGGGGATAACTATGGCTACACCTTC.

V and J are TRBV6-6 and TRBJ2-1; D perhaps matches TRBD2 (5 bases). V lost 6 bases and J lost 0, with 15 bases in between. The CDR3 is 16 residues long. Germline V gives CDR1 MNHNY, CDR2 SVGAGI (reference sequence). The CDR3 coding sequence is TGTGCCAGCAGGGGGATTTGGGGAGACTCCTACAATGAGCAGTTCTTC. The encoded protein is CASRGIWGDSYNEQFF.

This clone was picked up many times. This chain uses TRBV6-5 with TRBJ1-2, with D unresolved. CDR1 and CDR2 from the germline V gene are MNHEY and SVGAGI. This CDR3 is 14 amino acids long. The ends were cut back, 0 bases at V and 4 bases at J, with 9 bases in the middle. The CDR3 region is CASSYSIVAYGYTF. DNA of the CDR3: TGTGCCAGCAGTTACTCGATAGTTGCCTATGGCTACACCTTC.

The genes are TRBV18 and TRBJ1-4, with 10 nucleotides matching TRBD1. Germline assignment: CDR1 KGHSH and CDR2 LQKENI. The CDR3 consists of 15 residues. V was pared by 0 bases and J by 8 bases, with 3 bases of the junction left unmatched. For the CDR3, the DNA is TGTGCCAGCTCACCACCGGGACAGGGGCTGGAAAAACTGTTTTTT. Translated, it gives CASSPPGQGLEKLFF.

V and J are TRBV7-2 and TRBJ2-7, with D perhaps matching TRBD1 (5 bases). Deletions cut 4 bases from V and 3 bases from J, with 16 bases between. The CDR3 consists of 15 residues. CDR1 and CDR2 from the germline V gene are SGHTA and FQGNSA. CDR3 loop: CASSYTPGSGYEQYF. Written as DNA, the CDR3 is TGTGCCAGCAGCTATACCCCAGGGTCCGGCTACGAGCAGTACTTC.

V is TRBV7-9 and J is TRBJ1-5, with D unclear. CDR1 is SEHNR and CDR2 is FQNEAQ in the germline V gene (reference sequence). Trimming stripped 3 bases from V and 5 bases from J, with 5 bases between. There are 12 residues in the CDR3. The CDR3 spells CASSFSDQPQHF. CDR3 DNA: TGTGCCAGCAGCTTTTCTGATCAGCCCCAGCATTTT.

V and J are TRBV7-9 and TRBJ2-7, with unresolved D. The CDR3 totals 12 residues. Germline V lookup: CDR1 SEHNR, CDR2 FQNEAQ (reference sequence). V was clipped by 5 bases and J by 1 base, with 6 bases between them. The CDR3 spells CASSPPSYEQYF. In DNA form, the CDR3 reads TGTGCCAGCAGCCCCCCTTCCTACGAGCAGTACTTC.

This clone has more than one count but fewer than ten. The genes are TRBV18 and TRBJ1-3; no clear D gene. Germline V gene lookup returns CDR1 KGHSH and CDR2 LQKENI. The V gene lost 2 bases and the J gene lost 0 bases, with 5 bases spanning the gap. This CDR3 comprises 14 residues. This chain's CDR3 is CASSPGVSGNTIYF. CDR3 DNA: TGTGCCAGCTCACCAGGAGTCTCTGGAAACACCATATATTTT.

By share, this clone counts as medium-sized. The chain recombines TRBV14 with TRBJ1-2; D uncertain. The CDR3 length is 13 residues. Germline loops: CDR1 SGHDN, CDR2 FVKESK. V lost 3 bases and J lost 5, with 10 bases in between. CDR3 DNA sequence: TGTGCCAGCAGCCAGATTGGCGGATATGGCTACACCTTC. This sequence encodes CASSQIGGYGYTF.

DNA of the CDR3: TGTGCCTGGAGGACACAGGCGAACACTGAAGCTTTCTTT. Translated: CAWRTQANTEAFF. V usage is TRBV30 and J usage is TRBJ1-1; tentative D call: TRBD1 (5 bases). This CDR3 is built from 13 residues. CDR1 GTSNPN and CDR2 SVGIG come from the germline V gene (reference sequence). Trimming shortened V by 3 bases and J by 1 base, and 9 bases separated the two germline ends.

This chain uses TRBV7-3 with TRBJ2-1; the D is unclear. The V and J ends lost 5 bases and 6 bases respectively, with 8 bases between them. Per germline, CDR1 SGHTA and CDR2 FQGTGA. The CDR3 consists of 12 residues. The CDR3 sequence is CASSIPGNEQFF. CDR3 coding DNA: TGTGCCAGCAGCATCCCGGGCAATGAGCAGTTCTTC. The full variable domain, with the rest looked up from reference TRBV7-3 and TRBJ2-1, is GAGVSQTPSNKVTEKGKYVELRCDPISGHTALYWYRQSLGQGPEFLIYFQGTGAADDSGLPNDRFFAVRPEGSVSTLKIQRTERGDSAVYLCASSIPGNEQFFGPGTRLTVL.

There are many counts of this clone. Here the CDR3 DNA reads TGCGCCAGCAGCTTGGAGGCGGGGGGTTCCTACGAGCAGTACTTC. It codes for CASSLEAGGSYEQYF. The rearrangement links TRBV5-1 to TRBJ2-7; 8 positions agree with TRBD2. Germline-derived CDR1 and CDR2 are SGHRS and YFSETQ. The CDR3 extends over 15 amino acids. V lost 0 bases, J lost 1 base, and 3 bases stayed unmatched.

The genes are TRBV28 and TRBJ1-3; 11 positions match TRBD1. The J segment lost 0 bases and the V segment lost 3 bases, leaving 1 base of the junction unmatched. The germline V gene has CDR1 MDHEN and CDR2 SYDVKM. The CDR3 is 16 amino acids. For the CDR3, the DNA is TGTGCCAGCAGTTTCGGGACAGGGGGCTCTGGAAACACCATATATTTT. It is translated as CASSFGTGGSGNTIYF. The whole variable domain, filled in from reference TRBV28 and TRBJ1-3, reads DVKVTQSSRYLVKRTGEKVFLECVQDMDHENMFWYRQDPGLGLRLIYFSYDVKMKEKGDIPEGYSVSREKKERFSLILESASTNQTSMYLCASSFGTGGSGNTIYFGEGSWLTVV.

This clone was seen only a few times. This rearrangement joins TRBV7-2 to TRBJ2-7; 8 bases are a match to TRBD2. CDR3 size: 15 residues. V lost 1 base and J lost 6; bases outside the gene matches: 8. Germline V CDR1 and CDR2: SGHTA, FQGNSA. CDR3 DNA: TGTGCCAGCAGCTTAGATCGGGGGGGCCATGGCGAGCAGTACTTC. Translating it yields CASSLDRGGHGEQYF.

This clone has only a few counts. For the CDR3, the DNA is TGTGCCAGCAGCCCACGGGGTGCGGGGGCGGATGAGACCCAGTACTTC. Amino acid sequence: CASSPRGAGADETQYF. V usage is TRBV7-9 and J usage is TRBJ2-5, with TRBD2 as a possible D gene (7 bases). Germline V lookup: CDR1 SEHNR, CDR2 FQNEAQ (reference sequence). The CDR3 is 16 residues long. The V end lost 5 bases, the J end lost 5 bases, and 21 bases lay between the germline ends.

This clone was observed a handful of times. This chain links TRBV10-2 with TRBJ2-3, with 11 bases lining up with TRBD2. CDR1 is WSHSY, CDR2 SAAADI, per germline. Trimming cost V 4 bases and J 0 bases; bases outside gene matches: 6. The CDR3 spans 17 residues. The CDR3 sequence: CASSGPTSGGSTDTQYF. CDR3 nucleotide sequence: TGCGCCAGCAGTGGCCCCACTAGCGGGGGAAGCACAGATACGCAGTATTTT.

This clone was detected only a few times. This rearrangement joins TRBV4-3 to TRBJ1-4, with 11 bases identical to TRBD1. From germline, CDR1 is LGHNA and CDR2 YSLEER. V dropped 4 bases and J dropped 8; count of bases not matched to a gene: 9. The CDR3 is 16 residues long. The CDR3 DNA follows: TGCGCCAGCAGCCCTCCCCCCGGACAGGGGGCGGAAAAACTGTTTTTT. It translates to CASSPPPGQGAEKLFF.

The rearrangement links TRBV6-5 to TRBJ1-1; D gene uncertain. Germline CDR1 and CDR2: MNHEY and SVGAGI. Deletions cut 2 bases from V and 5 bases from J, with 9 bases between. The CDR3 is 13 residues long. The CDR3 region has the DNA TGTGCCAGCAGTTACGGAGGGAGTACTGAAGCTTTCTTT. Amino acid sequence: CASSYGGSTEAFF.

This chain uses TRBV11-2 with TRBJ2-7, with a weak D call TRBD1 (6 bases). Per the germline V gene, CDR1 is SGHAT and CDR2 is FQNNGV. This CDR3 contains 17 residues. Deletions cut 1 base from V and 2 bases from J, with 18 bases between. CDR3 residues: CASSLGPSGTFPYEQYF. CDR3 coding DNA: TGTGCCAGCAGCTTAGGCCCCTCCGGGACATTCCCCTACGAGCAGTACTTC.

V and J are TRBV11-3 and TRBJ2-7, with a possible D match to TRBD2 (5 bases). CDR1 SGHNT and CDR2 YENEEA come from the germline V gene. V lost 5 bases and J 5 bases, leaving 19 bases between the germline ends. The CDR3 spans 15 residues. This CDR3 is CASSPSTRGFHEQYF. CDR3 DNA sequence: TGTGCCAGCAGCCCATCAACGAGAGGGTTCCACGAGCAGTACTTC.

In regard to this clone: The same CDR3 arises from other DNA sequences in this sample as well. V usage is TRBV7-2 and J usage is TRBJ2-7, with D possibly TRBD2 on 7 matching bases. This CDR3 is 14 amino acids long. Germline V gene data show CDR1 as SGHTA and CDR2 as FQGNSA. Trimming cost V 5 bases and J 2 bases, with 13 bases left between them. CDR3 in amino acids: CASSPGRGTYEQYF. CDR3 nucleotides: TGTGCCAGCAGCCCGGGGAGGGGGACCTACGAGCAGTACTTC.

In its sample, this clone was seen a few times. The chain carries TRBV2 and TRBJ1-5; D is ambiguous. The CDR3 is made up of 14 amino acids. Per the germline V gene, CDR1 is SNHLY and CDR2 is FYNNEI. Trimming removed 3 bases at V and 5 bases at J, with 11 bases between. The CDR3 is CASSDSGRDQPQHF. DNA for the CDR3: TGTGCCAGCAGTGATTCGGGTCGGGATCAGCCCCAGCATTTT.

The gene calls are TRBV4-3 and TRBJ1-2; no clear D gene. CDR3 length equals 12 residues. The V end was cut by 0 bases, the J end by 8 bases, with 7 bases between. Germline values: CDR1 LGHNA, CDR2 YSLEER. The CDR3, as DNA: TGCGCCAGCAGCCAAGATTTATTCGGCTACACCTTC. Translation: CASSQDLFGYTF.

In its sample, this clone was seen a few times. For the CDR3, the DNA is TGCGCCAGCAGCCCCCTAGCGGGGGGCTCCTACAATGAGCAGTTCTTC. Residues: CASSPLAGGSYNEQFF. The chain links TRBV4-3 to TRBJ2-1; 11 bases align to TRBD2. With 4 bases clipped from V and 0 bases from J, the junction kept 2 bases outside the gene matches. This CDR3 region has 16 residues. Germline V gene sequence: CDR1 LGHNA, CDR2 YSLEER.